Following are 28 T cell receptor beta chains from one sample sequenced in a study of molecular identifiers for immune sequencing clone quantification. TCRdb re-called the PCR reads through MiXCR, storing one row per CDR3 protein. The sample lists a few hundred thousand distinct CDR3 sequences; roughly 24% were seen once. The specimen sequenced was naive CD8+ T cells from blood, with Jurkat cell RNA spiked in. Noted subset: FACS-sorted CD8+CD4-CCR7+CD45RA+ naive T cells. These receptors were obtained from a human donor in good health. Some libraries in this study had Jurkat cell RNA spiked in.

The sample holds a few counts of this clonotype. This chain links TRBV5-1 with TRBJ2-3; D could derive from TRBD1 or TRBD2 (5 bases each). Germline CDR1 reads SGHRS; CDR2 reads YFSETQ. The V end was cut by 6 bases, the J end by 2 bases, with 25 bases between. The CDR3 runs 18 residues. CDR3 loop: CASKFRPGTMAPTDTQYF. The CDR3, as DNA: TGCGCCAGCAAATTCCGACCCGGGACGATGGCACCCACAGATACGCAGTATTTT.

This chain's CDR3 is CASSLVLLGLNEQFF. As DNA, the CDR3 is TGTGCCAGCAGCTTAGTACTCCTCGGCCTGAATGAGCAGTTCTTC. The chain is built from TRBV7-6 and TRBJ2-1; D gene unclear. The CDR3 has 15 amino acids. The ends were cut back, 1 base at V and 7 bases at J, with 14 bases in the middle. CDR1 and CDR2 from the germline V gene are SGHVS and FNYEAQ.

Of note for this clonotype: A much larger clone lies a single base off, so this may be a read error. The chain is built from TRBV7-9 and TRBJ2-7; no firm D call. This CDR3 is 13 amino acids long. With 5 bases removed from V and 5 bases from J, the gap between germline ends came to 13 bases. Germline V gene lookup returns CDR1 SEHNR and CDR2 FQNEAQ (reference sequence). The CDR3 nucleotides read TGTGCCAGCAGCGTGTCATCGAGGAACGAGCAGTACTTC. Its protein is CASSVSSRNEQYF.

This clonotype was seen a handful of times. The chain is built from TRBV13 and TRBJ2-3, with TRBD2 identical over 7 bases. This CDR3 spans 16 amino acids. From germline, CDR1 is PRHDT and CDR2 FYEKMQ (reference sequence). J was trimmed by 3 bases and V by 2 bases; bases with no gene match: 8. CDR3 DNA sequence: TGTGCCAGCAGCTTAATTTCGCTAGCGGAAACAGATACGCAGTATTTT. Amino acids: CASSLISLAETDTQYF.

This clonotype was picked up many times. The chain joins TRBV9 to TRBJ2-5; TRBD2 agrees at 9 bases. CDR3 size: 15 residues. CDR1 and CDR2 (germline): SGDLS, YYNGEE. The trim removed 4 bases at V and 2 bases at J, leaving 6 bases unmatched. The CDR3 loop is CASSSGLARQETQYF. Written as DNA, the CDR3 is TGTGCCAGCAGCTCGGGACTAGCCCGTCAAGAGACCCAGTACTTC.

As for this clonotype: This clone may be a read error of a much larger clone one base away. The V and J genes are TRBV12-3 or TRBV12-4 and TRBJ1-1; the D is unclear. CDR3 length: 10 residues. The CDR3 is CASGFSEAFF. Written as DNA, the CDR3 is TGTGCCAGCGGTTTTAGTGAAGCTTTCTTT.

This clonotype was picked up many times. The V call is TRBV5-1, the J call TRBJ2-5; possibly TRBD2 for D (5 bases). CDR3 length: 14 residues. V was pared by 4 bases and J by 1 base, with 11 bases between. CDR1 SGHRS and CDR2 YFSETQ come from the germline V gene. The CDR3 spells CASSHPGSQETQYF. The CDR3, as DNA: TGCGCCAGCAGCCACCCGGGATCCCAAGAGACCCAGTACTTC.

About this clonotype: Being one base from a much bigger clone, this may be a read error. V usage is TRBV20-1 and J usage is TRBJ2-4; no clear D gene. V lost 2 bases and J lost 0, with 14 bases in between. There are 16 residues in the CDR3. Germline V CDR1 and CDR2: DFQATT, SNEGSKA (reference sequence). Here the CDR3 DNA reads TGCAGTGCTAGATCGATCCAGACTCAAGCCAAAAACATTCAGTACTTC. Protein product: CSARSIQTQAKNIQYF.

This clonotype appeared a single time. A much larger clone differs by one base, so this may be a read error. A read error is likely, as this CDR3 ends without the conserved phenylalanine or tryptophan. The chain combines TRBV25-1 with TRBJ2-7; TRBD1 matches 9 bases. Germline V gene sequence: CDR1 MGHDK, CDR2 SYGVNS. The V and J ends lost 3 bases and 5 bases, in that order; junction bases with no gene match: 8. The CDR3 has 15 amino acids. CDR3 sequence: CASSDPGQGYNEQYY. Here the CDR3 DNA reads TGTGCCAGCAGTGATCCGGGACAGGGCTACAACGAGCAGTACTAC.

This chain uses TRBV27 with TRBJ2-2, with 7 bases that match TRBD1. Germline CDR1 and CDR2: MNHEY and SMNVEV (reference sequence). Losses at the gene ends were 6 bases for V and 7 bases for J; bases not matched to a gene: 8. There are 14 residues in the CDR3. CDR3 nucleotide sequence: TGTGCCAGCAGCTCCCAAGGGGGCGGCGGGGAGCTGTTTTTT. Translated, it gives CASSSQGGGGELFF.

This clonotype was detected ten times or more. The chain employs TRBV30 and TRBJ2-5; D may be TRBD2 (6 bases). CDR1 is GTSNPN and CDR2 is SVGIG in the germline V gene (reference sequence). With 2 bases removed from V and 5 bases from J, the gap between germline ends came to 12 bases. The CDR3 runs 13 residues. As DNA, the CDR3 is TGTGCCTGGAGTTTTACTAGCTTCGAGACCCAGTACTTC. This encodes CAWSFTSFETQYF. Full variable domain (missing parts from reference TRBV30 and TRBJ2-5): SQTIHQWPATLVQPVGSPLSLECTVEGTSNPNLYWYRQAAGRGLQLLFYSVGIGQISSEVPQNLSASRPQDRQFILSSKKLLLSDSGFYLCAWSFTSFETQYFGPGTRLLVL.

The CDR3 loop reads CASSPNPDYQVTQYF. CDR3 sequence (DNA): TGTGCCAGCAGCCCTAACCCGGACTATCAGGTTACGCAGTATTTT. This chain links TRBV5-4 with TRBJ2-3; a weak D match, TRBD2 (6 bases). V was shortened by 4 bases and J by 8 bases, with 20 bases between the two germline ends. This CDR3 contains 15 residues. Germline V gene data show CDR1 as SGHNT and CDR2 as YYREEE (reference sequence).

V usage is TRBV10-1 and J usage is TRBJ2-3; weak D call: TRBD2 (6 bases). Between the trimmed V and J ends, which lost 0 bases and 11 bases, there was a span of 12 bases. CDR1 is WNHNN, CDR2 SYGVQD, per germline (reference sequence). This CDR3 contains 13 residues. The CDR3 protein is CASSESGLPGQYF. DNA for the CDR3: TGCGCCAGCAGTGAGTCGGGACTCCCGGGGCAGTATTTT.

In the case of this clonotype: Possible read error: a much larger clone is one base away. The chain employs TRBV24-1 and TRBJ1-5; tentatively, D is TRBD1 (5 bases). The germline CDR1 and CDR2 sequences are KGHDR and SFDVKD. This CDR3 has 13 residues. CDR3 protein: CATSRGLNQLQHF. CDR3 DNA sequence: TGTGCCACCAGTCGGGGCCTCAATCAGCTCCAGCATTTT.

In the case of this clonotype: Being one base from a much bigger clone, this may be a read error. The gene calls are TRBV5-4 and TRBJ1-6, with D tentatively TRBD1 (5 bases). CDR3 length: 14 amino acids. V gave up 1 base and J gave up 7 bases, with 9 bases separating them. CDR1 is SGHNT, CDR2 YYREEE, per germline (reference sequence). CDR3 nucleotides: TGTGCCAGCAGCTTGTGGGGCCCAAATTCACCCCTCCACTTT. Translating it yields CASSLWGPNSPLHF.

Only one count was recorded for this clonotype. This may come from a read error, since a much larger clone is one base off. V usage is TRBV6-2 or TRBV6-3 and J usage is TRBJ2-7, with D hard to call. Trimming shortened V by 9 bases and J by 5 bases, and 14 bases separated the two germline ends. The CDR3 spans 12 residues. Looked up from germline, CDR1 is MNHEY and CDR2 is SVGEGT. The CDR3 sequence: CARRYQGHEQYF. The CDR3 DNA follows: TGTGCCAGGAGATACCAAGGGCACGAGCAGTACTTC.

The chain joins TRBV20-1 to TRBJ1-1, with 9 bases that match TRBD1. V lost 5 bases, J lost 4 bases, and 11 bases stayed unmatched. The CDR3 totals 15 residues. CDR1 and CDR2 from the germline V gene are DFQATT and SNEGSKA (reference sequence). The CDR3 coding sequence is TGCAGTGCTGACAGCGGGACAGGGTTGTTCACTGAAGCTTTCTTT. Protein product: CSADSGTGLFTEAFF.

The chain recombines TRBV9 with TRBJ2-7; perhaps TRBD2 as D (6 bases). V shed 0 bases and J shed 2 bases, with 12 bases lying between them. The V gene's germline CDR1 is SGDLS and CDR2 YYNGEE. This CDR3 region has 15 residues. The CDR3 region is CASSVGGGVAYEQYF. DNA of the CDR3: TGTGCCAGCAGCGTAGGGGGCGGGGTCGCCTACGAGCAGTACTTC. The full variable domain, rest sourced from reference TRBV9 and TRBJ2-7, is DSGVTQTPKHLITATGQRVTLRCSPRSGDLSVYWYQQSLDQGLQFLIQYYNGEERAKGNILERFSAQQFPDLHSELNLSSLELGDSALYFCASSVGGGVAYEQYFGPGTRLTVT.

This clonotype was seen many times. The V and J genes are TRBV12-5 and TRBJ1-3, with unresolved D. The germline V gene has CDR1 LGHNT and CDR2 FRNRAP. V was shortened by 3 bases and J by 2 bases, with 14 bases between the two germline ends. This CDR3 contains 16 residues. The CDR3 bases are TGTGCTAGTGGTTTCCACCCCGACCAAGCTGGAAACACCATATATTTT. Translated, it gives CASGFHPDQAGNTIYF.

J is TRBJ2-1 and V is TRBV7-6; D may be TRBD2 (5 bases). The V gene lost 5 bases and the J gene lost 3 bases, with 17 bases spanning the gap. The CDR3 length is 16 residues. CDR1 and CDR2 from the germline V gene are SGHVS and FNYEAQ. This chain's CDR3 is CASSVDTGLVYNEQFF. The DNA of the CDR3 is TGTGCCAGCAGCGTAGATACGGGGTTAGTCTACAATGAGCAGTTCTTC. The full variable domain, completed using reference TRBV7-6 and TRBJ2-1, is GAGVSQSPRYKVTKRGQDVALRCDPISGHVSLYWYRQALGQGPEFLTYFNYEAQQDKSGLPNDRFSAERPEGSISTLTIQRTEQRDSAMYRCASSVDTGLVYNEQFFGPGTRLTVL.

On this clonotype itself: The CDR3 end shows no conserved phenylalanine or tryptophan, and so a read error is likely. The rearrangement joins TRBV7-2 to TRBJ2-1, with unresolved D. V was clipped by 1 base and J by 4 bases, with 5 bases between them. The CDR3 is 13 amino acids. CDR1 SGHTA and CDR2 FQGNSA come from the germline V gene. CDR3 sequence (DNA): TGTGCCAGCAGCTTAGTAGGTTACAATGAGCAGTTCTCC. It specifies CASSLVGYNEQFS.

This clonotype has ten or more counts. This chain links TRBV30 with TRBJ2-7; TRBD1 is a possible D gene (5 bases). Germline values: CDR1 GTSNPN, CDR2 SVGIG (reference sequence). The ends were cut back, 1 base at V and 2 bases at J, with 9 bases in the middle. The CDR3 extends over 13 amino acids. DNA for the CDR3: TGTGCCTGGAGTGCAGACAGAACCTACGAGCAGTACTTC. This codes for CAWSADRTYEQYF.

This clonotype was picked up many times. The rearrangement uses TRBV15 and TRBJ2-3; 7 bases map to TRBD1. Per germline, CDR1 LNHNV and CDR2 YYDKDF (reference sequence). The CDR3 extends over 15 amino acids. Unmatched junction bases numbered 5, after V lost 3 bases and J lost 2 bases. CDR3 amino acids: CATSRTGRITDTQYF. In DNA, the CDR3 is TGTGCCACCAGCAGGACAGGGCGAATCACAGATACGCAGTATTTT. Using reference TRBV15 and TRBJ2-3 for the parts outside the CDR3, the full variable domain is DAMVIQNPRYQVTQFGKPVTLSCSQTLNHNVMYWYQQKSSQAPKLLFHYYDKDFNNEADTPDNFQSRRPNTSFCFLDIRSPGLGDTAMYLCATSRTGRITDTQYFGPGTRLTVL.

A note on this clonotype: The junction shows a germline mismatch at one end, possibly a read error. The chain couples TRBV19 to TRBJ2-7, with D possibly being TRBD1 (6 bases). The CDR3 spans 15 residues. CDR1 is LNHDA, CDR2 SQIVND, per germline (reference sequence). CDR3 DNA: TGTGCCGGTAGTAGCCCAGAACAGGGCGCCTACGAGCAGTACTTC. It yields the protein CAGSSPEQGAYEQYF.

The V gene is TRBV12-3 or TRBV12-4, the J gene TRBJ2-1; 7 nucleotides align to TRBD2. J was trimmed by 8 bases and V by 5 bases; bases with no gene match: 9. The CDR3 extends over 14 amino acids. The CDR3 spells CASSPGTTPDEQFF. In DNA, the CDR3 is TGTGCCAGCAGTCCAGGGACTACCCCCGATGAGCAGTTCTTC.

CDR3 bases: TGTGCCAGCAGCTTATCAAGCTGGGAAGAGACCCAGTACTTC. It is translated as CASSLSSWEETQYF. V gene TRBV7-6 combines with J gene TRBJ2-5; D unresolved. V was trimmed by 2 bases and J by 3 bases, leaving 10 bases between them. This CDR3 has 14 residues. The germline gives CDR1 SGHVS, CDR2 FNYEAQ.

The rearrangement links TRBV12-3 or TRBV12-4 to TRBJ2-5; perhaps TRBD2 as D (6 bases). V shed 8 bases and J shed 1 base, with 20 bases lying between them. The length of the CDR3 is 16 residues. This chain's CDR3 is CASGAGTGPTQETQYF. Written as DNA, the CDR3 is TGTGCCAGCGGTGCTGGGACTGGTCCGACCCAAGAGACCCAGTACTTC.

The chain uses TRBV6-4 and TRBJ1-1, with 12 nucleotides matching TRBD1. The CDR3 has 14 amino acids. The V gene's germline CDR1 is MRHNA and CDR2 SNTAGT. Trimming took 6 bases from V and 6 from J; bases not matched to a gene: 5. The CDR3 loop is CASSEGQGAAEAFF. CDR3 nucleotides: TGTGCCAGCAGCGAGGGACAGGGGGCCGCTGAAGCTTTCTTT.